This T cell receptor (beta chain) was retrieved from a study of blood T cell repertoires in COVID-19. Study summary: Samples of COVID-19 (acute and convalescent) were obtained from the United States, Italy and Spain. PBMCs, B-cell-depleted T cells, or T cells were the source of the cDNA or gDNA that made up the material.

The CDR3 has 13 amino acids. Unmatched junction bases numbered 5, after V lost 3 bases and J lost 6 bases. Germline V gene data show CDR1 as DFQATT and CDR2 as SNEGSKA (reference sequence). Patients in Seattle were enrolled during active infection, then followed longitudinally. Profiling relied on immunoSEQ multiplex PCR, and the TCRdb table lists in-frame clones only, not all of them. The data hold under 75,000 clones, with roughly 72% observed a single time. This receptor was identified in a woman between 65 and 79 years old with COVID-19, enrolled during active disease. Sequenced material: peripheral blood. The gene calls are TRBV20-1 and TRBJ1-5; 7 bases agree with TRBD1. CDR3 sequence (DNA): TGCAGTGCTAGTACAGGGGTTTTTCAGCCCCAGCATTTT. It codes for CSASTGVFQPQHF.